This is a list of T cell receptor beta chains from one sample in a study of T cells in tuberculosis. The method was immunoSEQ multiplex PCR; TCRdb's version includes in-frame clones alone and lacks a portion of them. The sample includes 6,500 to 8,000 clones, 85% to 95% of them seen just once. Sequenced material: PBMCs. The receptors originated from an adult with tuberculosis. Both conserved end residues are part of each CDR3. Each record gives: V gene, D gene, J gene, CDR3 protein, CDR3 DNA. D genes are given only for firm matches.

TRBV27	TRBD2	TRBJ2-3	CASSPLTSGRAADTQYF	TGTGCCAGCAGTCCGCTGACTAGCGGGAGGGCCGCTGATACGCAGTATTTT
TRBV5-8	TRBD1	TRBJ1-2	CASSYTTGGGTNYGYTF	TGTGCCAGCAGCTATACGACAGGGGGAGGAACTAACTATGGCTACACCTTC
TRBV6-6	.	TRBJ1-3	CASSRDFLAGNTIYF	TGTGCCAGCAGTCGGGACTTTCTTGCTGGAAACACCATATATTTT
TRBV5-1	.	TRBJ2-7	CASSLGVGATYEQYF	TGCGCCAGCAGCTTGGGGGTGGGGGCCACCTACGAGCAGTACTTC
TRBV14	.	TRBJ2-2	CASSPRGRGTGELFF	TGTGCCAGCAGCCCGCGTGGGCGGGGAACCGGGGAGCTGTTTTTT
TRBV27	.	TRBJ2-1	CASSFEVNNEQFF	TGTGCCAGCAGTTTCGAGGTAAACAATGAGCAGTTCTTC
TRBV2	.	TRBJ1-1	CASILGRMNTEAFF	TGTGCCAGCATCCTTGGCAGGATGAACACTGAAGCTTTCTTT
TRBV21-1	.	TRBJ2-2	CASSPWGGPLLFTGELFF	TGTGCCAGCAGCCCGTGGGGGGGGCCTCTTTTATTCACCGGGGAGCTGTTTTTT
TRBV5-4	TRBD2	TRBJ2-2	CASSLVGGKFGGELFF	TGTGCCAGCAGCTTGGTCGGGGGGAAGTTTGGCGGGGAGCTGTTTTTT
TRBV5-4	.	TRBJ1-2	CASSLRASQGVNGYTF	TGTGCCAGCAGCTTGAGAGCATCGCAAGGGGTGAATGGCTACACCTTC
TRBV6-1	.	TRBJ2-1	CASSETGSYEQFF	TGTGCCAGCAGTGAAACAGGGTCATACGAGCAGTTCTTC
TRBV6-5	.	TRBJ1-1	CASSYSIRRDTEAFF	TGTGCCAGCAGTTACTCGATACGGAGAGACACTGAAGCTTTCTTT